This T cell receptor (beta chain) was observed in a study of early T cells in non-severe SARS-CoV-2 infection. Attachment of unique molecular identifiers to individual cDNA molecules was performed. TCRdb analysed the 5' RACE reads with MiXCR anew, one entry per CDR3 protein. The sample has about 48,000 distinct CDR3 sequences, around 10% seen once; the top ten hold 7.5% to 9%. Study-level findings and limits: Matching results from VDJdb favored anti-spike CD8 responses, leaving private and CD4 specificities undetected.

This clonotype was picked up a small number of times. Antigen: not known. Trimming took off 3 bases at V and 4 bases at J, with 22 bases between the two ends. The CDR3 consists of 18 residues. CDR1 is LNHDA and CDR2 is SQIVND in the germline V gene (reference sequence). The rearrangement joins TRBV19 to TRBJ2-1, with D perhaps matching TRBD2 (6 bases). The sequence was collected from an adult who was a healthcare worker with PCR-confirmed SARS-CoV-2 infection or an uninfected control (not recorded which). The sequenced sample consisted of whole blood. CDR3 DNA sequence: TGTGCCAGTAGTATCCCTCCTCGCCGGGACTGGGGGTACAATGAGCAGTTCTTC. Its translation is CASSIPPRRDWGYNEQFF.